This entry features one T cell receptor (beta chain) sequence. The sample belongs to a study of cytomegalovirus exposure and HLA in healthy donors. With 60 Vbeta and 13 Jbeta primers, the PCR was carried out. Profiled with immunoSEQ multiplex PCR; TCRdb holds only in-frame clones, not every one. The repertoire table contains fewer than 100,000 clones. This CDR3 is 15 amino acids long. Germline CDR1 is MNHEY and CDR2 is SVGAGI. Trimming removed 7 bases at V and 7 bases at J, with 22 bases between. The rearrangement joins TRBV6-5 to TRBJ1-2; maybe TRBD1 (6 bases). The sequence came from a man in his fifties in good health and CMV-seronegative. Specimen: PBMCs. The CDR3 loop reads CASKWSGPQGGGYTF. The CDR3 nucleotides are TGTGCCAGCAAATGGTCGGGGCCACAGGGTGGTGGCTACACCTTC.